This T cell receptor beta chain was obtained from a study of blood T cell repertoires in COVID-19. Germline V gene lookup returns CDR1 SNHLY and CDR2 FYNNEI. The V and J ends lost 6 bases and 7 bases respectively, with 9 bases between them. The length of the CDR3 is 12 residues. TCRdb's table, derived via immunoSEQ multiplex PCR, lists solely in-frame clones and lacks some. The sample has hundreds of thousands of clones, about nine tenths seen once; the top ten hold around 10%. Seattle cases were enrolled at active infection and followed longitudinally. This chain joins TRBV2 and TRBJ2-2, with unresolved D. This clonotype originated in a man in his forties or fifties with COVID-19, enrolled during active disease. The sequencing input was peripheral blood. CDR3 DNA sequence: TGTGCCAGCAGGGTTACGGGCGGGGAGCTGTTTTTT. Its protein is CASRVTGGELFF.